This is a list of T cell receptor beta chains from one sample in a study of T-cell memory formation after mild COVID-19. TCRdb reanalysed the 5' RACE reads using MiXCR and keeps one entry per CDR3 protein. The sample lists around 320,000 distinct CDR3 sequences; over 25% were seen once. The sequenced material came from PBMCs or a T cell subset sorted from them (not recorded which). Receptors originate from an adult woman who had mild COVID-19 (a few samples of this study predate the infection). Cell type and time point are not known. The CDR3 runs from the conserved cysteine through the conserved F or W. D genes are given only for firm matches. Clone size, where shown, is once, few, many, or a class for clones that have expanded.

CDR3nt: TGTGCCAGCAGCTGGGGGAACACTGAAGCTTTCTTT
CDR3aa: CASSWGNTEAFF
abundance: .
d_gene: .
v_gene: TRBV5-6
j_gene: TRBJ1-1

CDR3nt: TGCGCCAGCAGCTCGGGGGCGCGGGAGACCCAGTACTTC
CDR3aa: CASSSGARETQYF
abundance: once
d_gene: .
v_gene: TRBV5-1
j_gene: TRBJ2-5

CDR3nt: TGTGCCACCAGCAGAGGAGCAGGGACCTACGAGCAGTACTTC
CDR3aa: CATSRGAGTYEQYF
abundance: .
d_gene: .
v_gene: TRBV15
j_gene: TRBJ2-7

CDR3nt: TGTGCCAGCAGCCGGGGGGGTAGTATGGAGACCCAGTACTTC
CDR3aa: CASSRGGSMETQYF
abundance: few
d_gene: TRBD2
v_gene: TRBV11-2
j_gene: TRBJ2-5

CDR3nt: TGTGCCAGCAGTTTATTACCCTCCAAGAACACCGGGGAGCTGTTTTTT
CDR3aa: CASSLLPSKNTGELFF
abundance: few
d_gene: .
v_gene: TRBV12-3/TRBV12-4
j_gene: TRBJ2-2

CDR3nt: TGCAGTGCTAGGACGGCGGGGGCCTACGAGCAGTACTTC
CDR3aa: CSARTAGAYEQYF
abundance: .
d_gene: TRBD2
v_gene: TRBV20-1
j_gene: TRBJ2-7

CDR3nt: TGCGCCAGCAGCTTGTTTCCTAACATGAACACTGAAGCTTTCTTT
CDR3aa: CASSLFPNMNTEAFF
abundance: .
d_gene: .
v_gene: TRBV5-1
j_gene: TRBJ1-1

CDR3nt: TGCAGTGCTAGCAGACAGGCGGTCGGAAACACCATATATTTT
CDR3aa: CSASRQAVGNTIYF
abundance: .
d_gene: .
v_gene: TRBV20-1
j_gene: TRBJ1-3

CDR3nt: TGTGCCAGTAGTATAGAGGTCGGGGACTATGGCTACACCTTC
CDR3aa: CASSIEVGDYGYTF
abundance: .
d_gene: .
v_gene: TRBV19
j_gene: TRBJ1-2

CDR3nt: TGTGCCAGCAGCCACCCACCGGGACAGGGTAACGGCTACACCTTC
CDR3aa: CASSHPPGQGNGYTF
abundance: .
d_gene: TRBD1
v_gene: TRBV3-1
j_gene: TRBJ1-2